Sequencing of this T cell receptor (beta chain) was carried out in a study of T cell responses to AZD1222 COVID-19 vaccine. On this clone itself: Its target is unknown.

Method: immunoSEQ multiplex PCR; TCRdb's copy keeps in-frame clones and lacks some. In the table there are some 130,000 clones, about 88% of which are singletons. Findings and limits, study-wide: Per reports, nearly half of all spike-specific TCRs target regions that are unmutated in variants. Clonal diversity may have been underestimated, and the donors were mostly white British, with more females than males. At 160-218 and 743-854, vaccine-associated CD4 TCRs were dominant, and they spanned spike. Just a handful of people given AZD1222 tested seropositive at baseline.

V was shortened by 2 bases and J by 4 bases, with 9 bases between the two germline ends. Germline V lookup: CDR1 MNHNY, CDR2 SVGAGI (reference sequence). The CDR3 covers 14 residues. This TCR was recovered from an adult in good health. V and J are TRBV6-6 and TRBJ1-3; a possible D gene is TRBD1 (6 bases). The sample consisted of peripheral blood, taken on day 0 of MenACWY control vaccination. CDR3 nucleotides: TGTGCCAGCAGTTACGGGACACAAGGAAACACCATATATTTT. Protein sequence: CASSYGTQGNTIYF.